This TCR beta chain was captured in a study of blood T cells in healthy people across ages. Regarding the study as a whole: Investigators viewed diversity estimates from one million T cells as underestimates, the study reported. Observed TCR beta diversity showed a strong correlation with the percentage of naive T cells as measured by flow cytometry.

Per germline, CDR1 MGHRA and CDR2 YSYEKL. The CDR3 has 14 residues. Trimming left V 1 base short and J 3 bases short, with 9 bases between. Together with a sample-barcoded 5' primer, a J-beta primer mix was included in a second PCR lasting about 7 to 11 cycles. From the 5' RACE reads, TCRdb called clonotypes with MiXCR, one entry per CDR3 protein. Among 1,500,000 or so distinct CDR3 sequences listed, under 55% were seen once. A note on this clonotype: Antigen specificity is unknown.

V is TRBV4-1 and J is TRBJ1-2; TRBD1 might be the D (6 bases). The specimen was blood. The TCR was taken from a woman under 30 in good health. The CDR3 DNA sequence: TGCGCCAGCAGCCAAGTCGCAGGGGACTATGGCTACACCTTC. Protein: CASSQVAGDYGYTF.